The sample holds one count of the clone carrying this T cell receptor beta chain. Its matching antigen is unknown. Measured with immunoSEQ multiplex PCR; TCRdb has only the in-frame clones, and not every one. The profile shows 500,000 to 550,000 clones, roughly 95% of them singletons. These data belong to a study of shared clonotypes between healthy human individuals. Study-level background: Three plates were used per donor for CD4 naive, three for CD4 memory, two for CD8 naive and one for CD8 memory. Study-wide points: Unshared clonotypes carried lower generation probabilities than those common to all four donors.

The sequence came from a woman aged 25 to 39 in good health. Sequenced material: naive CD4+ T cells sorted from blood. Documented subset: CD45RA+ positively selected.

In DNA, the CDR3 is TGCAGTGCTAGACGTACAGGCGAGCAGTACTTC. Translating gives CSARRTGEQYF. This chain connects TRBV20-1 to TRBJ2-7; D perhaps matches TRBD1 (5 bases). The CDR3 runs to 11 residues. From germline, CDR1 is DFQATT and CDR2 SNEGSKA (reference sequence). With 2 bases removed from V and 6 bases from J, the gap between germline ends came to 8 bases.